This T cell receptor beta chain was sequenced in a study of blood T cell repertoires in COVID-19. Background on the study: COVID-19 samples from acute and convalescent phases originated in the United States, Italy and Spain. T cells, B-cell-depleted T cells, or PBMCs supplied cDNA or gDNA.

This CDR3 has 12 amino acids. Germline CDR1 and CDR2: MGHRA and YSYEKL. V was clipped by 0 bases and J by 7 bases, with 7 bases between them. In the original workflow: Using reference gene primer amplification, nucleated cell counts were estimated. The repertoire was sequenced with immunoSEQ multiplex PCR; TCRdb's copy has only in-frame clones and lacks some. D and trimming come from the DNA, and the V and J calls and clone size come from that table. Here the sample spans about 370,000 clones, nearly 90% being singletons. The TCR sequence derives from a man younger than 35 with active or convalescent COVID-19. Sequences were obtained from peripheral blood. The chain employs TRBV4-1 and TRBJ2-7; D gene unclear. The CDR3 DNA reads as TGCGCCAGCAGCCAAGATTTGAGGGAGCAGTACTTC. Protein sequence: CASSQDLREQYF.